The rows below give T cell receptor beta chains drawn from one sample of a study of CD8+ T cells in alopecia areata. Method: immunoSEQ multiplex PCR; TCRdb's copy keeps in-frame clones and lacks some. Among about 140,000 clones listed, 45% to 60% were seen once. Sequenced material: CD8+ T cells sorted from blood, taken at week 4, from a patient treated with tofacitinib. Receptors were obtained from a human donor with alopecia areata. Each CDR3 is given with its conserved first and last residue. A D gene is named only where the DNA matches it firmly. The size entry is marked missing in some rows and otherwise reads once, few, many or a size class.

TRBJ2-5 | - | - | TRBV6-5 | CASSYRGLGAQYF | TGTGCCAGCAGTTACAGGGGGTTGGGGGCCCAGTACTTC
TRBJ1-1 | - | few | TRBV30 | CAWSSGGMDTEAFF | TGTGCCTGGAGTTCCGGGGGTATGGACACTGAAGCTTTCTTT
TRBJ2-5 | - | - | TRBV9 | CASSVNDGAEETQYF | TGTGCCAGCAGCGTAAACGATGGGGCGGAGGAGACCCAGTACTTC
TRBJ2-7 | - | - | TRBV5-1 | CASRLGIRYEQYF | TGCGCCAGCAGGCTCGGCATAAGATACGAGCAGTACTTC
TRBJ2-7 | - | - | TRBV30 | CAWTAGSYEQYF | TGTGCCTGGACGGCAGGGTCCTACGAGCAGTACTTC
TRBJ2-7 | - | few | TRBV6-6 | CASSSSEQYF | TGTGCCAGCAGTTCGAGCGAGCAGTACTTC
TRBJ1-6 | - | - | TRBV5-8 | CASSPDLSGNSPLHF | TGTGCCAGCAGTCCGGATCTTTCGGGTAATTCACCCCTCCACTTT
TRBJ1-2 | - | - | TRBV27 | CASSRTGNYGYTF | TGTGCCAGCAGTAGAACAGGGAACTATGGCTACACCTTC
TRBJ2-1 | TRBD2 | - | TRBV5-6 | CASSQGLAGAHEQFF | TGTGCCAGCAGCCAAGGACTAGCGGGGGCCCATGAGCAGTTCTTC
TRBJ2-7 | - | - | TRBV14 | CASSQAGIPGYEQYF | TGTGCCAGCAGCCAAGCCGGGATCCCAGGCTACGAGCAGTACTTC
TRBJ2-5 | - | - | TRBV29-1 | CSVEDLEETQETQYF | TGCAGCGTTGAAGATCTCGAAGAAACCCAAGAGACCCAGTACTTC
TRBJ1-1 | - | few | TRBV19 | CASSTLDSSNTEAFF | TGTGCCAGTAGTACCCTGGACAGTTCGAACACTGAAGCTTTCTTT
TRBJ2-7 | TRBD2 | - | TRBV15 | CATSSILAGFWEQYF | TGTGCCACCAGCAGCATACTAGCGGGGTTCTGGGAGCAGTACTTC
TRBJ1-1 | - | once | TRBV4-1 | CASSQDMGWGNTEAFF | TGCGCCAGCAGCCAAGATATGGGATGGGGAAACACTGAAGCTTTCTTT
TRBJ1-2 | - | few | TRBV14 | CASSQETRSYGYTF | TGTGCCAGCAGCCAAGAGACCAGAAGCTATGGCTACACCTTC
TRBJ2-7 | - | few | TRBV27 | CASSFIGESTYEQYF | TGTGCCAGCAGTTTCATAGGGGAATCGACCTACGAGCAGTACTTC
TRBJ2-2 | - | - | TRBV7-9 | CASSLPGETRTGELFF | TGTGCCAGCAGCTTACCAGGGGAGACCCGAACCGGGGAGCTGTTTTTT
TRBJ1-1 | - | - | TRBV7-2 | CASSQGGSGTEAFF | TGTGCCAGCAGCCAAGGGGGTAGCGGCACTGAAGCTTTCTTT
TRBJ2-1 | TRBD2 | - | TRBV30 | CAWSPTSGGYNEQFF | TGTGCCTGGAGCCCCACTAGCGGGGGATACAATGAGCAGTTCTTC
TRBJ1-2 | - | - | TRBV5-4 | CASSLSLLDYGYTF | TGTGCCAGCAGCTTGTCGCTCCTGGACTATGGCTACACCTTC
TRBJ1-3 | - | - | TRBV9 | CASSSARSGNTIYF | TGTGCCAGCAGCTCAGCGCGCTCTGGAAACACCATATATTTT
TRBJ2-1 | TRBD2 | - | TRBV29-1 | CSVAKRGDSYNEQFF | TGCAGCGTTGCTAAGCGGGGGGACTCCTACAATGAGCAGTTCTTC
TRBJ2-1 | TRBD2 | few | TRBV27 | CASSLPLAGLSYNEQFF | TGTGCCAGCAGTTTACCACTAGCGGGGCTGTCCTACAATGAGCAGTTCTTC
TRBJ1-2 | TRBD1 | - | TRBV29-1 | CSVSIGPRGRANYGYTF | TGCAGCGTCTCGATTGGTCCCAGGGGGCGGGCTAACTATGGCTACACCTTC
TRBJ2-4 | TRBD1 | - | TRBV9 | CASSVGDRGFRGLDIQYF | TGTGCCAGCAGCGTTGGGGACAGGGGTTTCCGAGGTTTGGACATTCAGTACTTC
TRBJ2-5 | TRBD2 | - | TRBV29-1 | CSVEDRSSGGLILTQYF | TGCAGCGTTGAAGATAGGAGTAGCGGGGGGCTTATCCTCACCCAGTACTTC
TRBJ1-2 | - | once | TRBV29-1 | CSVEEEHTNYGYTF | TGCAGCGTTGAAGAAGAACATACTAACTATGGCTACACCTTC
TRBJ2-1 | - | - | TRBV29-1 | CSVERAYNEQFF | TGCAGCGTTGAGAGGGCTTACAATGAGCAGTTCTTC
TRBJ2-7 | TRBD1 | - | TRBV27 | CASSFLGQNNEQYF | TGTGCCAGCAGTTTTTTGGGACAGAACAACGAGCAGTACTTC
TRBJ2-6 | TRBD2 | - | TRBV29-1 | CSVVSGGGAPISGANVLTF | TGCAGCGTTGTTTCCGGCGGGGGGGCCCCAATCTCTGGGGCCAACGTCCTGACTTTC
TRBJ2-1 | - | few | TRBV9 | CASSAIDSYNEQFF | TGTGCCAGCAGCGCCATCGACTCCTACAATGAGCAGTTCTTC
TRBJ2-2 | - | - | TRBV29-1 | CSVEEGSRTFGELFF | TGCAGCGTTGAAGAGGGATCTAGAACTTTCGGGGAGCTGTTTTTT
TRBJ2-3 | - | - | TRBV30 | CAWSVALRTDTQYF | TGTGCCTGGAGTGTCGCCCTTCGAACAGATACGCAGTATTTT
TRBJ1-5 | - | - | TRBV6-4 | CASSEGASQPQHF | TGTGCCAGCAGTGAAGGGGCCAGTCAGCCCCAGCATTTT
TRBJ2-2 | - | - | TRBV6-5 | CASSYRENTGELFF | TGTGCCAGCAGTTACCGTGAAAACACCGGGGAGCTGTTTTTT
TRBJ1-2 | - | - | TRBV13 | CASVGGPTPPRGYTF | TGTGCCAGCGTGGGGGGTCCTACCCCTCCGCGTGGCTACACCTTC
TRBJ1-1 | - | few | TRBV6-6 | CASIRGNTEAFF | TGTGCCAGCATCAGAGGGAACACTGAAGCTTTCTTT
TRBJ2-5 | - | - | TRBV29-1 | CSVEGLGETQYF | TGCAGCGTTGAAGGTCTAGGTGAGACCCAGTACTTC
TRBJ1-5 | - | few | TRBV29-1 | CSVEFSDESNQPQHF | TGCAGCGTTGAATTCAGTGACGAGAGCAATCAGCCCCAGCATTTT
TRBJ1-2 | - | - | TRBV30 | CAWNSDYGYTF | TGTGCCTGGAACAGCGACTATGGCTACACCTTC
TRBJ1-2 | TRBD1 | - | TRBV6-5 | CASSYSGQGYGYTF | TGTGCCAGCAGTTACTCTGGACAGGGCTATGGCTACACCTTC
TRBJ1-1 | - | few | TRBV13 | CASSAQGQWDTEAFF | TGTGCCAGCAGCGCCCAGGGGCAGTGGGACACTGAAGCTTTCTTT
TRBJ2-7 | - | - | TRBV2 | CALNPGASSYEQYF | TGTGCCCTCAACCCGGGGGCAAGCTCCTACGAGCAGTACTTC
TRBJ1-2 | - | - | TRBV13 | CASSSGGDGYTF | TGTGCCAGCAGTTCCGGGGGAGATGGCTACACCTTC
TRBJ1-2 | - | - | TRBV7-9 | CASSPQGDGYTF | TGTGCCAGCAGCCCCCAGGGTGATGGCTACACCTTC
TRBJ2-2 | - | - | TRBV30 | CAWSDATGELFF | TGTGCCTGGAGTGACGCTACCGGGGAGCTGTTTTTT
TRBJ2-7 | - | few | TRBV10-3 | CAIRSPGEQYF | TGTGCCATCAGGAGCCCAGGCGAGCAGTACTTC
TRBJ2-7 | - | - | TRBV15 | CATSDRGETYEQYF | TGTGCCACCAGCGACCGAGGAGAGACCTACGAGCAGTACTTC
TRBJ2-7 | - | - | TRBV12-5 | CATAWDVSYEQYF | TGTGCTACCGCCTGGGACGTTTCCTACGAGCAGTACTTC
TRBJ2-5 | - | few | TRBV29-1 | CSLRDAEGWETQYF | TGCAGCCTCCGGGACGCCGAGGGTTGGGAGACCCAGTACTTC
TRBJ2-1 | - | few | TRBV6-6 | CAISGAAYNEQFF | TGTGCCATATCCGGGGCTGCCTACAATGAGCAGTTCTTC
TRBJ1-4 | - | - | TRBV7-3 | CASSLPLPHTTNEKLFF | TGTGCCAGCAGCTTACCCCTTCCACATACAACTAATGAAAAACTGTTTTTT